One and the same sample provided the 18 T cell receptor beta chains below, sequenced in a study of cytomegalovirus exposure and HLA in healthy donors. The primer mix had 60 Vbeta and 13 Jbeta primers. Method: immunoSEQ multiplex PCR; TCRdb's copy keeps in-frame clones and lacks some. Found here are over 150,000 clones, roughly 78% of them singletons; the top ten hold approximately 13%. Sequenced sample: PBMCs. These TCRs come from a woman aged 50 to 60 in good health and CMV-seropositive.

In regard to this clone: At one end the junction does not follow the germline gene, possibly because of a read error. The V gene is TRBV7-9, the J gene TRBJ1-5; the match to TRBD1 covers 7 bases. Germline lookup yields CDR1 SEHNR and CDR2 FQNEAQ (reference sequence). CDR3 length: 16 amino acids. The CDR3 sequence: CSSSFGTGDGNQPQHF. The CDR3 region has the DNA TGTTCCAGCAGCTTTGGAACAGGGGATGGGAATCAGCCCCAGCATTTT.

On this clone itself: At one boundary the junction diverges from the germline segment, which might be a read error. This sequence joins TRBV5-8 and TRBJ1-1; no clear D gene. This CDR3 has 8 amino acids. The V gene's germline CDR1 is SGHTS and CDR2 YDEGEE. The CDR3: CASSWSSF. In DNA, the CDR3 is TGTGCCAGCAGCTGGTCCAGCTTT.

This clone was seen once. V usage is TRBV6-1 and J usage is TRBJ1-3, with D possibly TRBD1 on 6 matching bases. Germline-derived CDR1 and CDR2 are MNHNS and SASEGT. The CDR3 runs 14 residues. V was shortened by 7 bases and J by 4 bases, with 14 bases between the two germline ends. The CDR3 region is CASTVRGAGNTIYF. For the CDR3, the DNA is TGTGCCAGCACAGTACGGGGGGCCGGAAACACCATATATTTT.

As DNA, the CDR3 is TGTGCCATCAGTGAGTCGGGGGCTGCTTTCTTT. Protein sequence: CAISESGAAFF. The gene calls are TRBV10-3 and TRBJ1-1; perhaps TRBD1 as D (6 bases). The CDR3 sequence is 11 residues long. V was shortened by 0 bases and J by 11 bases, with 7 bases between the two germline ends. From germline, CDR1 is ENHRY and CDR2 SYGVKD.

The J gene is TRBJ2-7, the V gene TRBV5-1; 10 bases align to TRBD2. The CDR3 has 15 residues. CDR1 and CDR2 (germline): SGHRS, YFSETQ. J was trimmed by 2 bases and V by 1 base; bases with no gene match: 3. DNA of the CDR3: TGCGCCAGCAGCTTGACTAGCGGGGACGCCTACGAGCAGTACTTC. Its protein is CASSLTSGDAYEQYF.

The rearrangement links TRBV5-1 to TRBJ2-2; D possibly corresponds to TRBD1 (5 bases). Trimming cost V 2 bases and J 4 bases, with 12 bases left between them. The germline V gene encodes CDR1 SGHRS and CDR2 YFSETQ. This CDR3 has 15 amino acids. The CDR3 sequence is CASSLKGVGTGELFF. The CDR3 bases are TGCGCCAGCAGCTTAAAAGGGGTAGGCACCGGGGAGCTGTTTTTT.

This chain links TRBV11-2 with TRBJ2-5; 15 bases map to TRBD2. The germline CDR1 and CDR2 sequences are SGHAT and FQNNGV. The length of the CDR3 is 18 residues. V shed 5 bases, J shed 4 bases, and the junction held 11 bases outside the gene matches. The CDR3 DNA sequence: TGTGCCAGCAGCCGAACTCGGACTAGCGGGGGGGCTGCAGAGACCCAGTACTTC. Translation: CASSRTRTSGGAAETQYF.

The count of this clone is one. The rearrangement uses TRBV6-1 and TRBJ2-3, with D uncertain. The ends were cut back, 1 base at V and 0 bases at J, with 17 bases in the middle. The CDR3 runs 18 residues. The germline V gene encodes CDR1 MNHNS and CDR2 SASEGT. The CDR3 DNA follows: TGTGCCAGCAGTGAAGTTGCCGCGTACTTTACTAGCACAGATACGCAGTATTTT. It encodes CASSEVAAYFTSTDTQYF.

Only one count was recorded for this clone. V is TRBV10-3 and J is TRBJ2-7; D not certain. The germline V and J ends were trimmed by 3 bases and 4 bases, with 7 bases remaining between them. The CDR3 length is 12 residues. CDR1 is ENHRY and CDR2 is SYGVKD in the germline V gene. CDR3 sequence reads: CAISDSVYEQYF. The CDR3, as DNA: TGTGCCATCAGTGACAGTGTATACGAGCAGTACTTC.

V is TRBV6-4 and J is TRBJ2-2; D is possibly TRBD2 (5 bases). The germline V gene has CDR1 MRHNA and CDR2 SNTAGT. The CDR3 is 12 residues long. CDR3 residues: CAEDSDTGELFF. The DNA of the CDR3 is TGTGCTGAGGACTCAGACACCGGGGAGCTGTTTTTT.

The V call is TRBV27, the J call TRBJ2-1, with D unresolved. V lost 6 bases, J lost 3 bases, and 9 bases lay in between. The length of the CDR3 is 13 residues. CDR1 is MNHEY, CDR2 SMNVEV, per germline (reference sequence). This CDR3 is CASRTRHYNEQFF. The CDR3 nucleotides are TGTGCCAGCAGGACCCGACACTACAATGAGCAGTTCTTC.

This clone is a singleton in its sample. V and J are TRBV10-2 and TRBJ1-4; D unresolved. The CDR3 spans 11 residues. The V end was cut by 6 bases, the J end by 8 bases, with 7 bases between. Germline V lookup: CDR1 WSHSY, CDR2 SAAADI. In DNA form, the CDR3 reads TGCGCCAGCAGGGGCCAGGAAAAACTGTTTTTT. Its translation is CASRGQEKLFF.

This chain joins TRBV9 and TRBJ2-7, with D perhaps TRBD1 (6 bases). The CDR3 extends over 16 amino acids. V lost 0 bases and J 2 bases, leaving 15 bases between the germline ends. Germline CDR1 is SGDLS and CDR2 is YYNGEE. CDR3 residues: CASSVGASGTPYEQYF. CDR3 DNA sequence: TGTGCCAGCAGCGTAGGGGCGTCCGGGACACCCTACGAGCAGTACTTC.

The chain carries TRBV6-5 and TRBJ1-6, with D tentatively TRBD1 (6 bases). Germline V gene lookup returns CDR1 MNHEY and CDR2 SVGAGI. The CDR3 runs to 16 residues. V lost 4 bases to trimming and J lost 6 bases, with 16 bases between them. CDR3 DNA: TGTGCCAGCAGTTTCCGGGACACGGCCATTAATTCACCCCTCCACTTT. Translation: CASSFRDTAINSPLHF.

The rearrangement links TRBV7-9 to TRBJ2-5, with TRBD2 matching over 9 bases. Germline V gene lookup returns CDR1 SEHNR and CDR2 FQNEAQ (reference sequence). V was pared by 2 bases and J by 5 bases, with 18 bases of the junction left unmatched. CDR3 size: 19 residues. For the CDR3, the DNA is TGTGCCAGCAGCTTACCGTTTACAATTTCTAGCGGGGTGTGGGAGACCCAGTACTTC. It codes for CASSLPFTISSGVWETQYF.

This clone was found once. The rearrangement links TRBV18 to TRBJ2-2; D unresolved. This CDR3 spans 15 amino acids. The V and J ends lost 3 bases and 2 bases respectively, with 10 bases between them. Germline lookup yields CDR1 KGHSH and CDR2 LQKENI. The CDR3 loop is CASSPLGANTGELFF. For the CDR3, the DNA is TGTGCCAGCTCACCTTTAGGAGCAAACACCGGGGAGCTGTTTTTT. The full variable domain, completed using reference TRBV18 and TRBJ2-2, is NAGVMQNPRHLVRRRGQEARLRCSPMKGHSHVYWYRQLPEEGLKFMVYLQKENIIDESGMPKERFSAEFPKEGPSILRIQQVVRGDSAAYFCASSPLGANTGELFFGEGSRLTVL.

The chain uses TRBV6-4 and TRBJ1-5; maybe TRBD1 (5 bases). The CDR3 spans 13 residues. V shed 11 bases and J shed 7 bases, with 18 bases lying between them. Germline loops: CDR1 MRHNA, CDR2 SNTAGT. CDR3 DNA sequence: TGTGCCGCTCGGGAAGGGCGGGGGCAGCCCCAGCATTTT. Amino acid sequence: CAAREGRGQPQHF.

The chain's CDR3 is CAISLGNTGQGVSPLHF. The CDR3 nucleotides are TGTGCCATCAGTCTTGGGAATACGGGACAGGGAGTCTCACCCCTCCACTTT. The chain carries TRBV10-3 and TRBJ1-6; 9 positions agree with TRBD1. Germline-derived CDR1 and CDR2 are ENHRY and SYGVKD. This CDR3 spans 17 amino acids. J gave up 10 bases and V 5 bases, and 15 bases lay outside the gene matches.